This T cell receptor beta chain was recovered during a study of blood T cells in healthy people across ages. It was with a sample-barcoded 5' primer and a J-beta primer mix that a second PCR of about 6 to 11 cycles was run. TCRdb re-derived calls from the 5' RACE reads in MiXCR, one entry per CDR3 protein. The sample yields 1.5 million to 2 million distinct CDR3 sequences, around 50% seen once. In germline, CDR1 is DFQATT, CDR2 SNEGSKA (reference sequence). CDR3 size: 14 residues. Trimming took 3 bases from V and 4 from J; bases not matched to a gene: 6. Sequencing input: blood. This sequence originates from a woman in her thirties or forties in good health. The chain combines TRBV20-1 with TRBJ1-5, with TRBD1 matching over 7 bases. CDR3 DNA: TGCAGTGCTAGCGGTCGACAGGGTAATCAGCCCCAGCATTTT. Protein product: CSASGRQGNQPQHF.